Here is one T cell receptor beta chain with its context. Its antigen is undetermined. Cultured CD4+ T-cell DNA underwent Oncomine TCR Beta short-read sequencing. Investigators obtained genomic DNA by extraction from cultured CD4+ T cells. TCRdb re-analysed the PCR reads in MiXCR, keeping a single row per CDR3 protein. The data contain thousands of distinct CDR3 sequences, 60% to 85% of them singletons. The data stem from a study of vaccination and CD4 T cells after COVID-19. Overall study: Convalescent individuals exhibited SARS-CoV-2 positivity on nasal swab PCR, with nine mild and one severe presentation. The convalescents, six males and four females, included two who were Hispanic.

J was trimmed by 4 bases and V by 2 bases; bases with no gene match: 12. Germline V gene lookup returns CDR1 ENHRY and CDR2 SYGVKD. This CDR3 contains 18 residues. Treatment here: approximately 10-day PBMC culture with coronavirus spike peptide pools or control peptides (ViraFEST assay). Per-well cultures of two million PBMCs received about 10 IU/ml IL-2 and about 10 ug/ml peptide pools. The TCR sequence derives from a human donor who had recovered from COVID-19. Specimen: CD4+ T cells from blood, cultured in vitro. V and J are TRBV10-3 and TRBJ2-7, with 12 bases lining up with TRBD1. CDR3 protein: CAISELKNRDRGPYEQYF. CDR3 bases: TGTGCCATCAGTGAGCTAAAGAACCGGGACAGGGGGCCGTACGAGCAGTACTTC.